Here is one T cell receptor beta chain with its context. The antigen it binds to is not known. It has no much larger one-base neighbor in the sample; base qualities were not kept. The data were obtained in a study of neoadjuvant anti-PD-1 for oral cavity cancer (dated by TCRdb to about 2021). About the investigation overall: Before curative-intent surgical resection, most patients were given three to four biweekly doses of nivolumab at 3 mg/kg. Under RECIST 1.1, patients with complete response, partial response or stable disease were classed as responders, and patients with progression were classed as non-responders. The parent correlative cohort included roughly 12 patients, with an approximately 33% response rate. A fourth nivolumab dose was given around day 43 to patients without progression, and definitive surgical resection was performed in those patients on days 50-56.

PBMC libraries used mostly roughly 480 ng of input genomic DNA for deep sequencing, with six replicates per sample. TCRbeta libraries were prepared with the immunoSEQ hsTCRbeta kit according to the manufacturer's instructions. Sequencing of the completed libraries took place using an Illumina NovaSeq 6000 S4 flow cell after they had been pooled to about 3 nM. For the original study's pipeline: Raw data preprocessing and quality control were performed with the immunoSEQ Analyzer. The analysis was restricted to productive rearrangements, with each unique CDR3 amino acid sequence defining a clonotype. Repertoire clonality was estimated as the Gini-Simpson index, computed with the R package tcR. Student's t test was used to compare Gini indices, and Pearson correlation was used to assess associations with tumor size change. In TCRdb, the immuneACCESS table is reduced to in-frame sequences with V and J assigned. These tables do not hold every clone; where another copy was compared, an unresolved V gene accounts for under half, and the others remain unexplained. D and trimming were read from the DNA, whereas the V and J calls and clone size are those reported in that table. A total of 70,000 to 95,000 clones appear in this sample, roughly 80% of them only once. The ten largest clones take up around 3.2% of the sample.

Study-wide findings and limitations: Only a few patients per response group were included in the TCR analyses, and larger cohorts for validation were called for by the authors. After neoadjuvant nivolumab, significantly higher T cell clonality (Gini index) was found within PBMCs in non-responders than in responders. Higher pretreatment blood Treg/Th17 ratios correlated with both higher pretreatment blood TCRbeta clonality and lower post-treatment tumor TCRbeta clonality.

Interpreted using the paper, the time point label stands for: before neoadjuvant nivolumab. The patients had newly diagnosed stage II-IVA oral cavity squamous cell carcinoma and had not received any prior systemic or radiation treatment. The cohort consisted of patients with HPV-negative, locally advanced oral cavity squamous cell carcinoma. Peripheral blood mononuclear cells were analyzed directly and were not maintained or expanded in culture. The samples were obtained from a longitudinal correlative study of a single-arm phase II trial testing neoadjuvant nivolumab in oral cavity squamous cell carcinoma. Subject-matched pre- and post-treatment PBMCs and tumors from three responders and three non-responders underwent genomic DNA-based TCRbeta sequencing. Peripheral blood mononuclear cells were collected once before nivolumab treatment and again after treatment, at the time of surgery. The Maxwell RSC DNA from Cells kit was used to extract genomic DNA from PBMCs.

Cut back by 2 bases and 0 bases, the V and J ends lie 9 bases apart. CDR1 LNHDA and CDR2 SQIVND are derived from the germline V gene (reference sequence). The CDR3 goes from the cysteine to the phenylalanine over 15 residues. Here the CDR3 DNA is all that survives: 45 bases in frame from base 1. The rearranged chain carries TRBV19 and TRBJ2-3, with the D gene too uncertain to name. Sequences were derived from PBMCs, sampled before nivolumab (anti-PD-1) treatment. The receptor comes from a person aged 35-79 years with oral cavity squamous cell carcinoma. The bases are TGTGCCAGTAGTATAAGTCGGTTTAGCACAGATACGCAGTATTTT. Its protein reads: CASSISRFSTDTQYF.